The clone carrying this T cell receptor beta chain occurred a few times. A much larger clonotype is one base distant, so this may be a read error. The use of previously described methods and listed TCR primers produced the bulk TCR libraries. One entry per CDR3 protein results from TCRdb running MiXCR on the PCR reads. The repertoire holds about 640,000 distinct CDR3 sequences, 15% to 20% seen once, with roughly 0.83% in the top ten. The sample is drawn from a study of molecular identifiers for immune sequencing clone quantification. Study-wide context: Five portions were made in replicates from RNA of about 21,000 or 97,000 naive CD8 cells, and four underwent sequencing.

Germline-derived CDR1 and CDR2 are SEHNR and FQNEAQ (reference sequence). The CDR3 sequence is 15 residues long. V and J are TRBV7-9 and TRBJ1-1, with 8 bases lining up with TRBD1. This sequence was found in a human donor in good health. Some libraries in this study had Jurkat cell RNA spiked in. Input material: naive CD8+ T cells from blood, with Jurkat cell RNA spiked in. Subset noted: FACS-sorted CD8+CD4-CCR7+CD45RA+ naive T cells. The CDR3 nucleotides are TGTGTCAGCAGCCCTGTGACAGGGGTACTCACTGAAGCTTTCTTT. Translated: CVSSPVTGVLTEAFF. Drawing the rest from reference TRBV7-9 and TRBJ1-1, the complete variable domain is DTGVSQNPRHKITKRGQNVTFRCDPISEHNRLYWYRQTLGQGPEFLTYFQNEAQLEKSRLLSDRFSAERPKGSFSTLEIQRTEQGDSAMYLCVSSPVTGVLTEAFFGQGTRLTVV.